This record concerns one T cell receptor beta chain sequence. This clone's antigen is unknown. No base quality information exists; no much larger clone differs at one position. V trim: 10 bases; J trim: 0 bases; unmatched bases: 9. Taken from the germline V gene, the CDR1 and CDR2 loops are ENHRY and SYGVKD. Including cysteine and phenylalanine, the CDR3 has 15 amino acids. Only the CDR3 region is kept as DNA, spanning 45 bases read in frame from base 1. Library creation used the immunoSEQ multiplex PCR assay. For TCR sequencing, RNA was extracted from every sample and reverse transcribed into cDNA to serve as template. First-strand cDNA was synthesized with SuperScript III using a 2:1 mix of oligo-dT and random hexamers. Amplification bias was assessed with a synthetic immune receptor repertoire, and residual bias was removed computationally. For the original study's pipeline: Raw reads were preprocessed to remove errors, and CDR3 was defined by IMGT conventions from the conserved cysteine to phenylalanine. Clonality was computed by normalizing Shannon entropy by log2 of the number of productive unique TCRs and subtracting the result from 1. Whether each scalp clone was CD4 or CD8 was inferred by checking scalp TCRbeta sequences against the CD4 and CD8 repertoires from sorted blood. Held by TCRdb, this immuneACCESS table contains in-frame sequences only and omits some clones. Under half of the omission traces to an unresolved V gene where checked; the cause of the rest is unknown. V and J calls and clone size are given by that table; D and trimming were obtained from the DNA. Recorded for this sample are hundreds of thousands of clones; just over 65% of them occurred a single time. The top ten hold around 1.3% of the sample.

The sample is drawn from a study of CD8+ T cells in alopecia areata (dated by TCRdb to about 2018). Describing the broader study: The treated patients, all with moderate-to-severe alopecia areata, were enrolled in an open-label pilot trial of oral tofacitinib given at 5 to 10 mg twice daily. Patients received tofacitinib for 6 to 18 months and were then followed off drug for 6 months to check for delayed response and recurrence. Disease severity in treated patients was measured with the SALT score, which quantifies the percentage of affected scalp surface area. High-throughput TCRbeta sequencing was used to examine T cell clonal expansion in alopecia areata in both the C3H/HeJ mouse model and human patients. Human TCRbeta sequencing covered scalp tissue and sorted CD4+ and CD8+ peripheral blood T cells from patchy and totalis/universalis alopecia areata patients and healthy controls. Patients on tofacitinib were biopsied at baseline and after 4 and 24 weeks of treatment, and several of the patients also had a later scalp biopsy. Clonality in the scalp was compared among normal scalp (n=4), patchy alopecia areata scalp (n=8), and alopecia totalis/universalis scalp (n=8). RNA was extracted with the PAXgene miRNA kit for fixed scalp, the miRNeasy kit for PBMCs, and the RNeasy kit for mouse skin. immunoSEQ multiplex PCR using 35 Vbeta forward primers and 13 Jbeta reverse primers was used to amplify TCRbeta CDR3 regions.

According to the study, the label for this sample's treatment or condition signals: oral pan-JAK inhibitor, 5-10 mg twice daily. From alopecia areata patients, peripheral blood was collected along with lesional scalp punch biopsies. After PBMCs were isolated by density centrifugation and stained for CD3, CD4 and CD8, a FACSAria was used to sort CD4+ and CD8+ T cells. Results and caveats for the whole study, not just this receptor: Higher clonality and more expanded CD8+ clones were observed in lesional scalp than in normal scalp, particularly in alopecia totalis/universalis, a finding suggestive of antigenic drive. During tofacitinib treatment, many expanded lesional clones stuck around in both scalp and blood, and this persistence may partly explain why relapse happens after treatment is stopped. Compared with mice, TCR sequences shared between patients were less clear, possibly partly because of HLA diversity across the patient population. Scalp TCR repertoire analysis is complicated because resident alphabeta T cells in normal human skin are also sequenced, whereas mouse skin is dominated by gammadelta T cells. The treated cohort was small, with a single nonresponder, so links between baseline CD8+ expansion and response need larger studies. Tofacitinib significantly lowered scalp clonality and the number of expanded CD8+ clones among the top 100 scalp clones.

The clonotype comes from a human donor with alopecia areata. The sample in question was CD4+ T cells sorted from blood, obtained between weeks 43 and 45, from a patient treated with tofacitinib. The V and J segments used are TRBV10-3 and TRBJ2-3; TRBD2 aligns with 8 central bases. The base sequence is TGTGCCACCAATAGCGGGGATGGGAGCACAGATACGCAGTATTTT. Protein translation: CATNSGDGSTDTQYF.